The present T cell receptor (beta chain) was sequenced within a study of CD8+CD57+ T cells in acquired aplastic anemia. General study results and limits: For CD8+ Simpson's diversity, patients and controls showed no significant difference.

Before being chosen for sequencing, patients had shown CD8+CD57+ cell expansion by flow cytometry. A severe acquired aplastic anemia diagnosis applied to all patients. The V and J ends lost 6 bases and 5 bases respectively, with 10 bases between them. The CDR3 runs 13 residues. Germline V gives CDR1 SEHNR, CDR2 FQNEAQ (reference sequence). According to the study, genomic DNA was the template for TCR beta VDJ and CDR3 profiling. Using its own MiXCR run on the reads, TCRdb lists one record per CDR3 protein. The sample records some 170,000 distinct CDR3 sequences, about 45% being singletons. This clonotype was observed at least ten times. Its antigen is still unknown.

The rearrangement uses TRBV7-9 and TRBJ1-4, with D hard to call. This receptor was taken from a human donor with aplastic anemia. The specimen was sorted CD4+, CD8+, or CD8+CD57+ T cells (not recorded which) from PBMCs. The CDR3 DNA reads TGTGCCAGCAGAGCAGAGATAAATGAAAAACTGTTTTTT. Translating gives CASRAEINEKLFF.